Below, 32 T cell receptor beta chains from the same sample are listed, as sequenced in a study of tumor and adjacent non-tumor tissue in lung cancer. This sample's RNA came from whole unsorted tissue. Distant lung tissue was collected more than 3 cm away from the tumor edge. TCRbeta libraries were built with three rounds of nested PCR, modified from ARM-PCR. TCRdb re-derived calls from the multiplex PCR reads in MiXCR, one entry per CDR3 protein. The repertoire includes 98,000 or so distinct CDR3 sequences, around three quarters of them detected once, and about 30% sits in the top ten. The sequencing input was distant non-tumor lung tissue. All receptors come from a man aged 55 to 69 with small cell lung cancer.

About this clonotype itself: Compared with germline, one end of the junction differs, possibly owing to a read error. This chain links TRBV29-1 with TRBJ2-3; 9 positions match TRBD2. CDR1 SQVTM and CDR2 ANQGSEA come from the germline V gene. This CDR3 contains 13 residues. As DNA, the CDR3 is TGCATCATAGAGGCGGGAGGGGCAGATACACAGTATTTT. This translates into CIIEAGGADTQYF.

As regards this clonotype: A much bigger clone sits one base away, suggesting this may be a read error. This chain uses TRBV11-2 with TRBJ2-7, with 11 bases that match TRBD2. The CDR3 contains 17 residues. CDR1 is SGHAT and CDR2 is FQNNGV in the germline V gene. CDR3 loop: CASSSIAGGLSSYKQYF. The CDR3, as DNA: TGTGCCAGCAGTTCAATAGCGGGAGGGCTGAGCTCCTACAAGCAGTACTTC. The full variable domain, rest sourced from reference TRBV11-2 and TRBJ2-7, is EAGVAQSPRYKIIEKRQSVAFWCNPISGHATLYWYQQILGQGPKLLIQFQNNGVVDDSQLPKDRFSAERLKGVDSTLKIQPAKLEDSAVYLCASSSIAGGLSSYKQYFGPGTRLTVT.

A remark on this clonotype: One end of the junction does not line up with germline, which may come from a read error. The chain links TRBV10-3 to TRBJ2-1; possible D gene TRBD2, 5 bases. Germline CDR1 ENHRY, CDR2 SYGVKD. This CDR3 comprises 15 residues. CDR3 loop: CAIGEGIPYYNEQFF. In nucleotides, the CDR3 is TGTGCCATCGGTGAGGGTATCCCCTACTACAATGAGCAGTTCTTC.

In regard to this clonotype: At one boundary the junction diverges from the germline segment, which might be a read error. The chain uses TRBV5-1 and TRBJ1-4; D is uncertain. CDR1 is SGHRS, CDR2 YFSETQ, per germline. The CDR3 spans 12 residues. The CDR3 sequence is CASNLGGEKLFF. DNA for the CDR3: TGCGCCAGCAACTTGGGCGGGGAAAAACTGTTTTTT.

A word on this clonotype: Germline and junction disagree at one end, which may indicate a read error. The CDR3 here is CASSQDRGYRGTDSQYF. The CDR3 DNA follows: TGTGCCAGCAGCCAAGACCGCGGCTACCGGGGGACAGATTCGCAGTATTTC. This chain uses TRBV14 with TRBJ2-3, with D perhaps TRBD1 (7 bases). This CDR3 contains 17 residues. Germline lookup yields CDR1 SGHDN and CDR2 FVKESK.

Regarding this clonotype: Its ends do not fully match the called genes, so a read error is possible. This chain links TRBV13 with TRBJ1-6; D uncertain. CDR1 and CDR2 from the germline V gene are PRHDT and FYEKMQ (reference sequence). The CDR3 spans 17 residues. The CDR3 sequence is CASSQKDGSPYNSPPHF. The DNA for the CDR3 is TGTGCCAGCAGCCAAAAGGACGGAAGCCCCTATAATTCACCCCCCCACTTT.

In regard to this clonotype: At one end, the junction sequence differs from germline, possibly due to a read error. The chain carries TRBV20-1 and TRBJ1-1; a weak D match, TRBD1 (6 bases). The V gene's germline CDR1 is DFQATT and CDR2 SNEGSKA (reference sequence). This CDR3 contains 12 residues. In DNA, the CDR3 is TGCAGTGCTATGGGCAGGGACACTGGAGCTTTCTTT. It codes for CSAMGRDTGAFF.

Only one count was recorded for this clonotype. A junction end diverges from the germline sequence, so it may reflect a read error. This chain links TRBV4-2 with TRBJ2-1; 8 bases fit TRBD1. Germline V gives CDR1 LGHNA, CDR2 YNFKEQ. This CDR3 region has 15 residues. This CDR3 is CVSTQDSSRGREQFF. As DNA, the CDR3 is TGTGTCAGCACCCAAGACTCGTCCAGGGGGCGCGAGCAGTTCTTC.

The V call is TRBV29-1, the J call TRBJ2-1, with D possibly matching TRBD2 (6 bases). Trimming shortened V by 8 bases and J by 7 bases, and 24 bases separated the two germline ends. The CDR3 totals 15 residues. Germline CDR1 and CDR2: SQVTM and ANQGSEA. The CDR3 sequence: CSLAGREERANEQFF. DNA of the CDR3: TGCAGCCTTGCGGGGCGAGAGGAAAGGGCAAATGAGCAGTTCTTC.

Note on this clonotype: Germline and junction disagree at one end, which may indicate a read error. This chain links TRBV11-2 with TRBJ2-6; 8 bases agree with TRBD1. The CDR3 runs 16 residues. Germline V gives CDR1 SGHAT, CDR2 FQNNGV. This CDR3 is CASSFQGAAGAHVLTF. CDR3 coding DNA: TGTGCCAGCAGCTTCCAGGGGGCGGCTGGGGCCCACGTCCTGACTTTC.

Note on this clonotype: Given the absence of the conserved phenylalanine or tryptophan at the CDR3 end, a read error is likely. CDR3 in amino acids: CATGLAGQETQYV. CDR3 DNA sequence: TGTGCCACTGGACTAGCGGGGCAAGAGACCCAGTACGTC. The chain is built from TRBV24-1 and TRBJ2-5; 12 nucleotides line up with TRBD2. Germline assignment: CDR1 KGHDR and CDR2 SFDVKD. The V and J ends lost 10 bases and 2 bases, in that order; junction bases with no gene match: 1. The CDR3 contains 13 residues.

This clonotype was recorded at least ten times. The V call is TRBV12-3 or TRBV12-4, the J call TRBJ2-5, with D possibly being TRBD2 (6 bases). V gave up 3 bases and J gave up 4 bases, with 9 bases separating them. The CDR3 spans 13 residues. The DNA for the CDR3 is TGTGCCAGCAGTTTGCGGGACCGAGAGACCCAGTACTTC. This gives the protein CASSLRDRETQYF.

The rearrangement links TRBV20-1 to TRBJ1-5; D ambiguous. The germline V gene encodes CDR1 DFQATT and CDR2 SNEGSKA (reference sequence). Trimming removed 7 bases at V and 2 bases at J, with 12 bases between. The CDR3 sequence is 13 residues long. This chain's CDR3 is CSDIRTCNQPQHF. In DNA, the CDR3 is TGCAGTGACATCAGAACTTGCAATCAGCCCCAGCATTTT.

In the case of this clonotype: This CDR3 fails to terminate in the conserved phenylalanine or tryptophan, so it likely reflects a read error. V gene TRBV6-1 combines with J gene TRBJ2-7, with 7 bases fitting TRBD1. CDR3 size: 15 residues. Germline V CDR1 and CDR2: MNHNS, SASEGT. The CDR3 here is CAGRKERDRGLEQYL. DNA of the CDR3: TGTGCCGGCAGAAAGGAGAGGGACAGAGGGCTCGAGCAGTACCTC.

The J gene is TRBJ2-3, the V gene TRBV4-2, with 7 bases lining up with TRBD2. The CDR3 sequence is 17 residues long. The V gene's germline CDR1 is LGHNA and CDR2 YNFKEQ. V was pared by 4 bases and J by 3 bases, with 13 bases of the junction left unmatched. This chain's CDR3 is CASSPDPRREGTDTQYF. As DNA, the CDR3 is TGTGCCAGCAGCCCGGACCCTAGGAGGGAGGGGACAGATACGCAGTATTTT.

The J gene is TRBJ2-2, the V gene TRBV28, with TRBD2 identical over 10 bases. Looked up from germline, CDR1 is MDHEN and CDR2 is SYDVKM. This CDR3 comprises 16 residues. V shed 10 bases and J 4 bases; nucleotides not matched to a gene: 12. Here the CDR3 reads CANGLLAGVGTGELFF. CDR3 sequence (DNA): TGTGCCAACGGCTTGCTAGCGGGAGTCGGCACCGGGGAGCTGTTTTTT.

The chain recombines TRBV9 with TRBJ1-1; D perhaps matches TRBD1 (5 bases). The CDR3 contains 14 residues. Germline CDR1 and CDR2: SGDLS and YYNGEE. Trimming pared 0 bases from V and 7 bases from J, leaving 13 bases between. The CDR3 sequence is CASSVGQSDYEAFF. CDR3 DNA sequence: TGTGCCAGCAGCGTAGGACAGAGCGACTATGAAGCTTTCTTT.

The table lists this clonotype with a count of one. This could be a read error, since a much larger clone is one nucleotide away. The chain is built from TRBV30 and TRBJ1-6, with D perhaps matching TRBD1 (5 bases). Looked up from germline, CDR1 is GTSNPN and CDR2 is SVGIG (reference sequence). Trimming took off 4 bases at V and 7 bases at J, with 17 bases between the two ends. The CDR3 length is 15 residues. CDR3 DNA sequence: TGTGCCTGGAATCCCTTTGTGGGGGAGAATTCACCCCTCCACTTT. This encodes CAWNPFVGENSPLHF.

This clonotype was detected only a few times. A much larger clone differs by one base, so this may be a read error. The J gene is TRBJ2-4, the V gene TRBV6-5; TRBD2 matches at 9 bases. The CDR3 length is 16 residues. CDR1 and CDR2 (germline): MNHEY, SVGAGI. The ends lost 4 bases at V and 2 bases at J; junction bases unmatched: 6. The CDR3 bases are TGTGCCAGCAGTTCCCACCTAGCGGGGTCCAAAAACATTCAGTACTTC. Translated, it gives CASSSHLAGSKNIQYF.

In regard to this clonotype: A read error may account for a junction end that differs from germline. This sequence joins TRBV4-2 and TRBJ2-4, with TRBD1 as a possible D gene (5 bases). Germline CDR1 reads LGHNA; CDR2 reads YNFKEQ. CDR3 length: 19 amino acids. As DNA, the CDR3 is TGTGCCAGCAGTCAAGCCGCAGGGTCCTCGCTGACCTCCAAAAACATTCAGTACTTC. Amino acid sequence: CASSQAAGSSLTSKNIQYF.

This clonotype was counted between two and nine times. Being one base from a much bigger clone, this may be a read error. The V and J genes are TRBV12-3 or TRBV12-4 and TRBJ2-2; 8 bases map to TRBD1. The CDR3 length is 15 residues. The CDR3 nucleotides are TGTGCCAGCAGCTCGCGGACAGGGAGGACCGGGGAGCTGTATTTT. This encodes CASSSRTGRTGELYF.

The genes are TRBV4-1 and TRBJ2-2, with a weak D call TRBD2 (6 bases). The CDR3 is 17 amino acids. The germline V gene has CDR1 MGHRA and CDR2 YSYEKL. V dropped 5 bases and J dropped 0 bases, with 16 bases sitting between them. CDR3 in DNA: TGCGCCAGCAGCTCCCTGAGTAGCGGAACGAACACCGGGGAGCTGTTTTTT. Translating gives CASSSLSSGTNTGELFF.

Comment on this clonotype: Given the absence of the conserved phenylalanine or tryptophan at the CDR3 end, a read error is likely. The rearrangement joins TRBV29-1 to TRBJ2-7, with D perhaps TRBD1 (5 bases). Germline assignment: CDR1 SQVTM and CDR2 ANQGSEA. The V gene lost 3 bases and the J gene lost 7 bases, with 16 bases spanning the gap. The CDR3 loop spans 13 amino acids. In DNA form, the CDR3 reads TGCAGCGTTGAGGGTGGGGCAGGGCGGGAGCAGTACTTA. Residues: CSVEGGAGREQYL.

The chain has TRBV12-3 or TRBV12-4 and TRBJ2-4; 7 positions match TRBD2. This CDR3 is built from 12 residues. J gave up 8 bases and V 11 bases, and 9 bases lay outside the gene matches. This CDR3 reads CARNPGGDIQYF. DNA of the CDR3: TGTGCCCGCAATCCGGGAGGAGACATTCAGTACTTC.

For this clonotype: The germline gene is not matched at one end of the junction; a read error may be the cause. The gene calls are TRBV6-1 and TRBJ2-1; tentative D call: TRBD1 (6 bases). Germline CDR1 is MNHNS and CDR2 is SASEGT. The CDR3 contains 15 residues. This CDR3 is CASSPMTGSYNEQLF. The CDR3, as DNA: TGTGCCAGCAGTCCTATGACAGGAAGCTACAATGAGCAGTTATTC.

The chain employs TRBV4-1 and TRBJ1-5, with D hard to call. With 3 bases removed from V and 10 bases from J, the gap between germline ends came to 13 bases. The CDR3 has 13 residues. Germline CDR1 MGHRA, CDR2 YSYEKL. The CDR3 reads CASSHGLSHPQHF. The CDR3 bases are TGCGCCAGCAGCCACGGGCTGTCTCATCCCCAGCATTTT.

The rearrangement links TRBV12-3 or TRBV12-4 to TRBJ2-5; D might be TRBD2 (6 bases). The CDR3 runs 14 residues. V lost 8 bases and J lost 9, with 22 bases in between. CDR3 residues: CASADTSSPGAQYF. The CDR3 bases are TGTGCCAGCGCCGATACTAGCAGCCCCGGGGCCCAGTACTTC.

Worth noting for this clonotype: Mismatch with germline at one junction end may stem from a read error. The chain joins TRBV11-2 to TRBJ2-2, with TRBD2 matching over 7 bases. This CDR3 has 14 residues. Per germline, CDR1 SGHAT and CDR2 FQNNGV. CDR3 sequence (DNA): TGCGCCAGCAGCTTAGCGCGGGAGAACGAGGAGCTGTTTTTT. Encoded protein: CASSLARENEELFF.

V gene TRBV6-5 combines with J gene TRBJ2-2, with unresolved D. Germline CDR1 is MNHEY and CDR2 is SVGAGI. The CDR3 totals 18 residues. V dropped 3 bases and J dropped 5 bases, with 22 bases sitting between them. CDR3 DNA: TGTGCCAGCAGTTATAACGCTAGGTTTTCGTGGCGAACCGGGGAGCTGTTTTTT. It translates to CASSYNARFSWRTGELFF.

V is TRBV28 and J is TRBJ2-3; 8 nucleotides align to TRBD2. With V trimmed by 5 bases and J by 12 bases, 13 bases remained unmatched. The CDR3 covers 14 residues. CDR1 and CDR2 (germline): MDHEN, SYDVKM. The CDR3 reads CASSHPDSGRTQYF. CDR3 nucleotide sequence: TGTGCCAGCAGTCACCCGGACAGCGGGAGAACACAGTATTTT. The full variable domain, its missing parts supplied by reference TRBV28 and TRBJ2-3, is DVKVTQSSRYLVKRTGEKVFLECVQDMDHENMFWYRQDPGLGLRLIYFSYDVKMKEKGDIPEGYSVSREKKERFSLILESASTNQTSMYLCASSHPDSGRTQYFGPGTRLTVL.

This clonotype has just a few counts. CDR3 sequence reads: CSARGTNTDTQYF. In nucleotides, the CDR3 is TGCAGTGCTAGGGGGACTAACACAGATACGCAGTATTTT. The rearrangement links TRBV20-1 to TRBJ2-3; TRBD2 matches 7 bases. The CDR3 covers 13 residues. Unmatched junction bases numbered 2, after V lost 3 bases and J lost 2 bases. Per the germline V gene, CDR1 is DFQATT and CDR2 is SNEGSKA (reference sequence).

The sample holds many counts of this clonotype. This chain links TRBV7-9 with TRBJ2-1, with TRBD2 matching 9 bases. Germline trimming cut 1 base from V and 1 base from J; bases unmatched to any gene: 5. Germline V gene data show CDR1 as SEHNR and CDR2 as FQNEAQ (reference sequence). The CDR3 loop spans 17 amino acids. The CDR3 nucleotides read TGTGCCAGCAGCTTAGGGCTTACTAGCGGGTCCTACAATGAGCAGTTCTTC. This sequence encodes CASSLGLTSGSYNEQFF.